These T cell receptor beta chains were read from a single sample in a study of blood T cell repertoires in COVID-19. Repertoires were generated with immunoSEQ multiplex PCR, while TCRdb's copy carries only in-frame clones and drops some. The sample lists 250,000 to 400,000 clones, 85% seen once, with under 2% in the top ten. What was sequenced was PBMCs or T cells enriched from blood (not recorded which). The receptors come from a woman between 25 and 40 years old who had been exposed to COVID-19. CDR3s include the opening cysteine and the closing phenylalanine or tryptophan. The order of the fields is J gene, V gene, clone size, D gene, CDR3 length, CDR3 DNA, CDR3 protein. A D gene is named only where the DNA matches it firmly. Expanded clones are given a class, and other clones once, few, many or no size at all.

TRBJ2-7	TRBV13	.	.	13	TGTGCCAGCAGCTTGTCAGGCCACTACGAGCAGTACTTC	CASSLSGHYEQYF
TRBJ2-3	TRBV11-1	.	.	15	TGTGCCAGCAGCTTAGTGGCGGGATTCACAGATACGCAGTATTTT	CASSLVAGFTDTQYF
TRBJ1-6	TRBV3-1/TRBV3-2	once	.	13	TGTGCCAGCTCCCAGACAGCTTCTTCACCCCTCCACTTT	CASSQTASSPLHF
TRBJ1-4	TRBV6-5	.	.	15	TGTGCCAGCAGTTACGGGAGGGGCGGAGTTGAAAAACTGTTTTTT	CASSYGRGGVEKLFF
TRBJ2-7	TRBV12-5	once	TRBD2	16	TGTGCTAGTGCCCAACGCCCGGGGGGAGCCCCCTACGAGCAGTACTTC	CASAQRPGGAPYEQYF
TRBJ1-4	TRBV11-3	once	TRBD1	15	TGTGCCAGCAGCCTGTACAGGGGAACTAATGAAAAACTGTTTTTT	CASSLYRGTNEKLFF
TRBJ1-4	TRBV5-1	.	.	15	TGCGCCAGCAGCTTGGAGACAGGCAAAATGAGAAAACTGTTTTTT	CASSLETGKMRKLFF
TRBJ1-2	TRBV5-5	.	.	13	TGTGCCAGCAGCCGCCGGGGGAACTATGGCTACACCTTC	CASSRRGNYGYTF
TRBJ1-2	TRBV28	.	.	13	TGTGCCAGCATATCGCAGGGGCACTATGGCTACACCTTC	CASISQGHYGYTF
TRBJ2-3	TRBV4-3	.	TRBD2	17	TGCGCCAGCAGCCAAACCAATAGCGGGGGGAGCACAGATACGCAGTATTTT	CASSQTNSGGSTDTQYF
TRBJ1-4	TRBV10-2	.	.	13	TGCGCCAGCTCAGGGTCAACTAATGAAAAACTGTTTTTT	CASSGSTNEKLFF
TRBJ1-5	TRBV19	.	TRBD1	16	TGTGCCAGTAGTGACAGGGGCCAGTATAGCAATCAGCCCCAGCATTTT	CASSDRGQYSNQPQHF
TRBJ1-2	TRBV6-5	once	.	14	TGTGCCAGCAGTTCACCGACAGACTTCTATGGCTACACCTTC	CASSSPTDFYGYTF
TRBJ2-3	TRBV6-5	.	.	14	TGTGCCAGCAGTTACTCACACCCCACAGATACGCAGTATTTT	CASSYSHPTDTQYF
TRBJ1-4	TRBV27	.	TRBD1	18	TGTGCCAGCAGGTTTACGGACAGGGGGTACCCAACTAATGAAAAACTGTTTTTT	CASRFTDRGYPTNEKLFF
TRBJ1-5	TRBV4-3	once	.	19	TGCGCCAGCAGCCAAGGACCCAATTCCAGGTTTTATAGCAATCAGCCCCAGCATTTT	CASSQGPNSRFYSNQPQHF
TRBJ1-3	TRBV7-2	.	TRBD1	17	TGTGCCAGCAGCTTAGAACAGGGGAGTAAAAAAAGAAACACCATATATTTT	CASSLEQGSKKRNTIYF
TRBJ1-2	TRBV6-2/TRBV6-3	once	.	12	TGTGCCAGCAGCGGATCGGGGTATGGCTACACCTTC	CASSGSGYGYTF
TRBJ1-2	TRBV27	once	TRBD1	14	TGTGCCAGCGGCTCGACAGGGTTTGAAGATGGCTACACCTTC	CASGSTGFEDGYTF
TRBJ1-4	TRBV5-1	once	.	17	TGCGCCAGCAGCCTGGAAACAATAAGGGGCCCTTATGAAAAACTGTTTTTT	CASSLETIRGPYEKLFF
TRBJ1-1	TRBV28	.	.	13	TGTGCCAGCAGTGAATCAGGGTCTCCCGAAGCTTTCTTT	CASSESGSPEAFF
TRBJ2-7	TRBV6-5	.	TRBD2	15	TGTGCCAGCAATCGTAGCGGGAAGAGCTCCTACGAGCAGTACTTC	CASNRSGKSSYEQYF
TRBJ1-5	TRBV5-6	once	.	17	TGTGCCAGCAGCTTCAGGGCAACGGGGGGAAGCAATCAGCCCCAGCATTTT	CASSFRATGGSNQPQHF
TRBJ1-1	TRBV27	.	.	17	TGTGCCAGCAGTATGCTCGTGAGAGCAGGGGAATTGACTGAAGCTTTCTTT	CASSMLVRAGELTEAFF
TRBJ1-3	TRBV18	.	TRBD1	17	TGTGCCAGCTCACCCCTAAGACAGGGCCCCTCTGGAAACACCATATATTTT	CASSPLRQGPSGNTIYF
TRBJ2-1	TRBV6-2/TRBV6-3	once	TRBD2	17	TGTGCCAGCAGTTACTCTAGCGGGAGGGTCTTTCGCAATGAGCAGTTCTTC	CASSYSSGRVFRNEQFF
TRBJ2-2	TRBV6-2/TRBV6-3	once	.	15	TGTGCCAGCAGTTACTCCCCCGGGAACACCGGGGAGCTGTTTTTT	CASSYSPGNTGELFF
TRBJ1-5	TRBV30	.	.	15	TGTGCCTGGAGTTTGGGTGCGGGTAGCAATCAGCCCCAGCATTTT	CAWSLGAGSNQPQHF
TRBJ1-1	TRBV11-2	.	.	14	TGTGCCAGCAGCTTAGATGTTCGGAGCACTGAAGCTTTCTTT	CASSLDVRSTEAFF
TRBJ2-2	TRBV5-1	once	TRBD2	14	TGCGCCAGCAGTCCGGGGGGGCTCACCGGGGAGCTGTTTTTT	CASSPGGLTGELFF
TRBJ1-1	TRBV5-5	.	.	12	TGTGCCAGCAGCTTGGCCGGGAATCTGGCTTTCTTT	CASSLAGNLAFF
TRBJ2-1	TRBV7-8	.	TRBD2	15	TGTGCCAGCAGCGGAGGAAGCGGGGGAGTCAATGAGCAGTTCTTC	CASSGGSGGVNEQFF
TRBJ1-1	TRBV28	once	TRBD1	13	TGTGCCAGCAGCCGGACAGGGAACACTGAAGCTTTCTTT	CASSRTGNTEAFF
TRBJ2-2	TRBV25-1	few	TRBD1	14	TGTGCCAGCAGCGGGACAGGGGGCACCGGGGAGCTGTTTTTT	CASSGTGGTGELFF
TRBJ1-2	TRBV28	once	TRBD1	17	TGTGCCAGCAGTTTAAACGCAGGAGGGACAGGGGGGCATGGCTACACCTTC	CASSLNAGGTGGHGYTF
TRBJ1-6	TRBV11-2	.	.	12	TGTGCCAGCAGGATTGGAGAATCACCCCTCCACTTT	CASRIGESPLHF
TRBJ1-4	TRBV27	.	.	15	TGTGCCAGCAGGTCGTGGAGGACGGATAATGAAAAACTGTTTTTT	CASRSWRTDNEKLFF
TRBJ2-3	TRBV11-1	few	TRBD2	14	TGTGCCAGCAGCTCGCGGGGCGGGGGAGATACGCAGTATTTT	CASSSRGGGDTQYF
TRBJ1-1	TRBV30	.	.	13	TGTGCCTGGAGTACGGGGGGAGGTACTGAAGCTTTCTTT	CAWSTGGGTEAFF
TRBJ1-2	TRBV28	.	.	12	TGTGCCAGCAGTTTGAGTCGGGGTGGCTACACCTTC	CASSLSRGGYTF
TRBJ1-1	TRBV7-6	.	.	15	TGTGCCAGCAGCTTAACCGGAGGCGGGAACACTGAAGCTTTCTTT	CASSLTGGGNTEAFF
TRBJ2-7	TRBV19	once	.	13	TGTGCCAGTAGCCCCACAGGGGGGGGCGAGCAGTACTTC	CASSPTGGGEQYF
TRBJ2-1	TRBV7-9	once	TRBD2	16	TGTGCCAGCAGCCCTGGGGCTAGCGGCTCCTACAATGAGCAGTTCTTC	CASSPGASGSYNEQFF
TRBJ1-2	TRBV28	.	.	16	TGTGCCAGCAGTTTAGCAGAACAGGGTTCCCGCTATGGCTACACCTTC	CASSLAEQGSRYGYTF
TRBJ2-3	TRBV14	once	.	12	TGTGCCAGCAGCCAGTCCCCATATACGCAGTATTTT	CASSQSPYTQYF
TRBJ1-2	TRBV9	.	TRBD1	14	TGTGCCAGCAGCGGGGGGACAGGGTCCTATGGCTACACCTTC	CASSGGTGSYGYTF
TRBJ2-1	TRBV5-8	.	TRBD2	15	TGTGCCAGCAGCTTGAAGGGACTAGCAAACAATGAGCAGTTCTTC	CASSLKGLANNEQFF
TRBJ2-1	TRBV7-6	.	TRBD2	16	TGTGCCAGCAGCGGACTAGCGGGTAGCTCCTACAATGAGCAGTTCTTC	CASSGLAGSSYNEQFF
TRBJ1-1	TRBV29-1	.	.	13	TGCAGCGTAGTCGGGGGTGCCAGAACTGAAGCTTTCTTT	CSVVGGARTEAFF
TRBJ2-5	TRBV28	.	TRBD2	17	TGTGCCAGCAGTCACGGACTAGCGGGGGAGCTACAAGAGACCCAGTACTTC	CASSHGLAGELQETQYF
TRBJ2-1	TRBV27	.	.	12	TGTGCCAGCAGTCCCGACAGCAATGAGCAGTTCTTC	CASSPDSNEQFF
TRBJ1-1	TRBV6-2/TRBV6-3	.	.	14	TGTGCCAGCAGTACGCGGGTCATGAACACTGAAGCTTTCTTT	CASSTRVMNTEAFF
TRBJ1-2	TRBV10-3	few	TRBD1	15	TGTGCCACGCAGAGACAGGGGGCAGCTAACTATGGCTACACCTTC	CATQRQGAANYGYTF
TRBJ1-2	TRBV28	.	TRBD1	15	TGTGCCAGTGCGGGACAGGGAGTTTCTAACTATGGCTACACCTTC	CASAGQGVSNYGYTF
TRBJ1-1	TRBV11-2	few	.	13	TGTGCCAGCAGCCACGCCCGGGACACTGAAGCTTTCTTT	CASSHARDTEAFF
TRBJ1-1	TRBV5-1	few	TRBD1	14	TGCGCCAGCAGCTCTCCGACAGGGGTGGCTGAAGCTTTCTTT	CASSSPTGVAEAFF